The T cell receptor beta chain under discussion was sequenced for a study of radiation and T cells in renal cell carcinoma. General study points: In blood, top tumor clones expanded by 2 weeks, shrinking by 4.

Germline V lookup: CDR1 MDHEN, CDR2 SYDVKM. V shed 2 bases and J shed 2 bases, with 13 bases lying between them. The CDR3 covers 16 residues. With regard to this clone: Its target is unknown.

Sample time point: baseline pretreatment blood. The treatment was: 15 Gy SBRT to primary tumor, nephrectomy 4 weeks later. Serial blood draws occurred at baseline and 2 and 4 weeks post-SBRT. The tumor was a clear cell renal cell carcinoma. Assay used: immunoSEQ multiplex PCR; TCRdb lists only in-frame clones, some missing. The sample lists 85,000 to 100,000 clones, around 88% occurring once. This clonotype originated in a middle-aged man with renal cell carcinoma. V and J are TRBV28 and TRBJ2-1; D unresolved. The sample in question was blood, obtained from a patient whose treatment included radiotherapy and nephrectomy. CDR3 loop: CASSLVSGRAYNEQFF. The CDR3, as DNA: TGTGCCAGCAGTTTAGTTTCAGGTCGCGCCTACAATGAGCAGTTCTTC.